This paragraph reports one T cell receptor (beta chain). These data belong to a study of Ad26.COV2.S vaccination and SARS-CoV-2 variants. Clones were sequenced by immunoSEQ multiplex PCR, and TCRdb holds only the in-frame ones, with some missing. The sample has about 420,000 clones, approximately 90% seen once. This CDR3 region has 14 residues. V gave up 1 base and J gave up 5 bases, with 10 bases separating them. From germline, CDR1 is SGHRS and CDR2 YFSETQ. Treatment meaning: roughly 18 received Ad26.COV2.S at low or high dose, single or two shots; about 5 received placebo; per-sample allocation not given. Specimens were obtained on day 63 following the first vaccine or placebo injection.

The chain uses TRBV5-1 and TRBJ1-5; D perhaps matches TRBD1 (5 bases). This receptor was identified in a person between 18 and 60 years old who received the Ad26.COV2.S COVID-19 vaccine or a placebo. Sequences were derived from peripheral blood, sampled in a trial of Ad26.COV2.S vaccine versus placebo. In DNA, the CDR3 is TGCGCCAGCAGCTTGAATCAGGGCGATCAGCCCCAGCATTTT. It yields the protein CASSLNQGDQPQHF.